Below are 7 T cell receptor beta chains sequenced from a single sample in a study of T cell repertoires in cytomegalovirus infection. TCRdb itself ran the reads through MiXCR, one entry per CDR3 protein. The sample carries under 800,000 distinct CDR3 sequences, 24% recorded once. Input material: CD8+ T cells from PBMCs. Receptor source: a human donor in good health (CMV status not recorded). Some clones in this sample may be carry-over from other donors' samples.

In this sample, this clonotype turned up many times. This chain uses TRBV6-6 with TRBJ1-2; 7 bases fit TRBD1. The CDR3 covers 16 residues. V dropped 0 bases and J dropped 6; count of bases not matched to a gene: 10. Germline CDR1 and CDR2: MNHNY and SVGAGI (reference sequence). The CDR3 DNA sequence: TGTGCCAGCAGTTACTCCCTCGACAGGGATACGGATGGCTACACCTTC. As protein: CASSYSLDRDTDGYTF.

This clonotype was picked up one time. The genes are TRBV12-3 or TRBV12-4 and TRBJ2-5; D is possibly TRBD1 (6 bases). The CDR3 extends over 13 amino acids. V lost 9 bases to trimming and J lost 3 bases, with 14 bases between them. In DNA, the CDR3 is TGTGCCAGTAGGTGGGGACATAAAGAGACCCAGTACTTC. Its protein product is CASRWGHKETQYF.

This clonotype was seen a few times. The chain uses TRBV19 and TRBJ1-4; no clear D. The CDR3 runs to 10 residues. Trimming removed 9 bases from V and 8 bases from J, with 7 bases in between. Per the germline V gene, CDR1 is LNHDA and CDR2 is SQIVND (reference sequence). CDR3 DNA sequence: TGTGCCAGAGGTGGAGAAAAACTGTTTTTT. Translating it yields CARGGEKLFF.

The chain recombines TRBV14 with TRBJ2-7, with no clear D. V was trimmed by 4 bases and J by 2 bases, leaving 21 bases between them. Germline CDR1 is SGHDN and CDR2 is FVKESK. There are 17 residues in the CDR3. The CDR3 nucleotides read TGTGCCAGCAGCCCAACCCTCTCACATGGCAGGACCTACGAGCAGTACTTC. It encodes CASSPTLSHGRTYEQYF.

The chain joins TRBV6-2 or TRBV6-3 to TRBJ1-2; tentatively, D is TRBD1 (6 bases). Germline CDR1 and CDR2: MNHEY and SVGEGT. This CDR3 spans 14 amino acids. V shed 2 bases and J shed 2 bases, with 9 bases lying between them. For the CDR3, the DNA is TGTGCCAGCAGTTACGCCGGGACAAACTATGGCTACACCTTC. Protein product: CASSYAGTNYGYTF.

This sequence joins TRBV28 and TRBJ2-2; D may correspond to TRBD1 or TRBD2 (5 bases each). Looked up from germline, CDR1 is MDHEN and CDR2 is SYDVKM. This CDR3 contains 16 residues. V lost 6 bases and J 8 bases, leaving 22 bases between the germline ends. CDR3 sequence: CASSNPGTSALGELFF. CDR3 sequence (DNA): TGTGCCAGCAGCAACCCCGGGACCAGCGCTTTAGGGGAGCTGTTTTTT.

The chain employs TRBV27 and TRBJ2-7; D is perhaps TRBD1 or TRBD2 (5 bases each). Germline CDR1 reads MNHEY; CDR2 reads SMNVEV (reference sequence). Deletions cut 8 bases from V and 7 bases from J, with 27 bases between. The CDR3 consists of 16 residues. This CDR3 is CASGGSYDTLSGEQYF. The CDR3 DNA follows: TGTGCCAGCGGGGGATCCTATGACACCTTATCCGGGGAGCAGTACTTC.